This TCR beta chain was sequenced for a study of cytomegalovirus exposure and HLA in healthy donors (dated by TCRdb to about 2017). For the wider study: According to an earlier analysis of a few hundred of the donors, 150 million to 200 million T cells yielded over 100 million unique TCR beta sequences and approximately 300 Gb of sequence data. Four or five DR-DQ haplotypes were treated as single units for association and clustering because of strong linkage in the cohort. A later genetic analysis used genome-wide SNP genotypes for about 55% of the 666 donors, treating that subset as a discovery cohort. All discovery cohort repertoires had been generated using a single sequencing platform. Alongside the repertoire data, information on donor age, sex, ethnicity and CMV serostatus was compiled. An early release that covered fewer than 800 HLA-typed donors contained 250 to 350 gigabases of sequencing data and some 87 million unique TCR sequences. Rather than using new phenotypic data, the later analysis identified candidate immune exposures from TCR beta sequences and from how often those sequences occurred across donors. A later analysis re-analyzed previously published TCR beta repertoires from 666 donors and added high-resolution HLA genotyping to study TCR occurrence patterns. Among the roughly 400 genotyped donors, approximately 76% belonged to the genetic ancestry cluster associated with self-reported Caucasian donors. The aim of the study was to test whether cataloging public T cell receptors could identify signatures of past pathogen exposure. Typing coverage differed by locus: A, B, C, DRB1 and DQB1 were typed in roughly 620-630 donors, DQA1 in 500 to 550, DPA1 in some 600, and DPB1 in 450 to 480. In addition to the first cohort of 666 subjects, a separate validation cohort of around 110 different subjects was used. HLA typing included class I and class II loci at four-digit resolution. The study profiled the T cell repertoires of 500 to 800 subjects by immunosequencing and related them to cytomegalovirus serostatus. On average, approximately 250,000 unique TCR beta nucleotide sequences were sequenced per donor among roughly 430 genotyped donors of the cohort, with roughly 19% of those sequences being non-productive. To decide whether each TCR beta V gene segment behaved as functional or pseudogenic, an earlier analysis of approximately 620 of the donors relied on high-throughput TCR beta sequencing. High-throughput TCR immunosequencing, statistical association of individual TCRs with disease status, and machine learning were combined to predict cytomegalovirus infection status. What the authors observed across the whole study: Three of the identified cytomegalovirus-associated TCR beta chains were confirmed in vitro to be specific for cytomegalovirus antigens. A later analysis reported that several top co-occurrence clusters appeared linked to parvovirus B19, influenza, CMV and Epstein-Barr virus. Strong co-occurrence of HLA alleles, especially DR and DQ, made assigning TCR associations to individual alleles difficult. Most CMV-associated TCR beta chains appeared to be HLA-restricted in a later analysis, and the HLA associations seemed to be driven largely by CMV exposure. Sequencing depth was assumed to be roughly uniform across donors in the presence/absence analyses, though that assumption may not hold. For the cohort, immune exposure information was limited to CMV serostatus. A total of fewer than 200 TCR beta chains were listed by the study as associated with cytomegalovirus. In a later genetic analysis, a missense DCLRE1C variant was associated with V-gene and J-gene trimming of TCR beta chains, and the association was replicated in an independent cohort. Specific HLA alleles were associated with over 15,000 TCR beta sequences at a false discovery rate of 0.05 in a later analysis. The sequencing pipeline was judged likely to have produced a cluster of highly shared sequence variants as a technical artifact. Cytomegalovirus status was reported to be diagnosed by the classifier with high specificity and sensitivity in both the original and validation cohorts. A later analysis found that HLA-associated TCR beta chains were more clonally expanded and had lower generation probabilities than equally common non-associated chains. Broadly in line with IMGT annotations, most TCR beta V segments showed up in productive rearrangements about 87% or about 30% of the time in an earlier analysis of 587 of the donors. In this cohort, only TCR beta chains were sequenced, and detectable features were limited by the absence of alpha or paired-chain data. According to the authors, the approach could potentially be generalized to other disease states and immunological phenotypes. Correlated functional status among segregating V segments might be attributable to linkage disequilibrium, but an unknown experimental factor could not be ruled out. According to a later genetic analysis, donors in an Asian-associated ancestry cluster had fewer N-insertions in productive TCRs than the approximately 670-donor mean. A further reported finding was that TCR beta sequences accurately predicted the HLA-A and HLA-B alleles for most subjects in the first cohort. The 87-base-pair reads could not distinguish some IMGT-functional V segments, including TRBV6-2 and TRBV6-3, so those segments were excluded. Because HLA typing was missing for some donors at each locus, association tests included only the typed subset. While some public TCRs were present in many individuals, most TCR sequences turned up only very rarely across donors. Because counts were too low, 15 to 20 rarely observed V segments, including chromosome 9 orphons, were left out of the earlier analysis of about 500 of the donors. According to a later analysis, TCR association rates differed among HLA loci, with DRB1 alleles showing the most associated TCRs and HLA-C alleles showing the fewest.

The cohort was made up of approximately 670 healthy bone marrow donors. Cohort members were all nominally healthy when sampled, although unrecorded immune exposures were likely present. The donor tested CMV seropositive and was one of the 289 seropositive cohort members. Each donor provided a peripheral blood sample, and peripheral blood mononuclear cells were used for TCR beta sequencing. The Qiagen DNeasy Blood Extraction Kit was used to extract genomic DNA from the blood cell samples. The library relied on the immunoSEQ multiplex PCR assay. For the multiplex PCR, a mixture combining 60 forward primers for TCR Vbeta segments and 13 reverse primers for TCR Jbeta segments was used. Amplification of the CDR3 region of rearranged TCR beta genes was performed with a multiplex PCR assay on genomic DNA. The amplified TCR beta libraries were sequenced on the Illumina HiSeq System as 87-base-pair reads. In the paper's pipeline: A later analysis tallied 80 million to 95 million unique TCR beta chains across the roughly 610 repertoires, and about 12 million of those chains were shared by two or more donors. Raw reads were error-corrected and collapsed into unique sequences by a nearest-neighbor algorithm in which closely related sequences were merged to remove PCR and sequencing errors. To assign V, D and J gene segments, CDR3 sequences were aligned to IMGT reference sequences. For a sequence to be retained, a match of at least six nucleotides was required to both a V gene segment and a J gene segment. A rearrangement counted as productive if the CDR3 had no stop codons and remained in frame with V and J, and every other rearrangement counted as non-productive. Following IMGT convention, CDR3 was defined as the stretch from the second conserved V-encoded cysteine up to the conserved J-encoded phenylalanine. The earlier analysis of more than 450 of the donors excluded sequences that lacked an unambiguous match to a single V gene segment. In an earlier analysis of approximately 590 of the donors, V segments were called functional above 56.7% productive rearrangements and were called segregating when the between-donor standard deviation exceeded 5%. To diagnose cytomegalovirus status from the catalog of TCR beta chain sequences, a statistical classification framework was built. A later analysis assigned V and J genes by comparing TCR nucleotide sequences with IMGT/GENE-DB human TR gene sequences. Using the TCRdist pipeline, a later analysis assigned CDR3 sequences along with most-parsimonious VDJ recombination scenarios. A later analysis defined each TCR beta chain by its CDR3 amino acid sequence plus V-gene family, and excluded reads lacking a unique V-gene family. In a later analysis, around 650 highly shared, low-generation-probability nucleotide sequences were removed to address suspected cross-contamination and a sequencing artifact. A later analysis calculated a clonal expansion index for each public chain from normalized within-repertoire ranks of inferred template counts. In a later analysis, generation probabilities were computed with a VDJ recombination model fitted to out-of-frame rearrangements, and the resulting probabilities were checked against IGoR. A later analysis scored TCR-TCR, TCR-HLA and TCR-CMV co-occurrence with hypergeometric tests, applying a repertoire-size bias correction to TCR pairs. A later analysis estimated false discovery rates by permuting HLA or CMV assignments 20 times. In a later analysis, co-occurring TCRs were grouped with DBSCAN, and TCRdist sequence similarity was added when clustering was performed within HLA-allele-positive subsets. Co-occurrence clustering excluded repertoires with fewer than 30,000 or more than 120,000 public chains, plus five with anomalous nucleotide sharing. The clones in this table, taken by TCRdb from immuneACCESS, are in-frame only. Not every clone is retained; where verified, under half of the shortfall comes from an unresolved V gene, and the cause of the rest is unknown. That table is the source of V, J and clone size, and D and trimming were worked out from the DNA. The sample data list some 180,000 clones, and 81% of these were observed just once. Around 3.5% of the sample rests with the top ten.

The germline V gene (reference sequence) specifies GTSNPN as CDR1 and SVGIG as CDR2. V drops 2 bases and J drops 2 bases, leaving 9 bases in between. Taken from cysteine to phenylalanine, the CDR3 has 13 residues. Just CDR3 DNA is preserved here, 39 bases in frame from base 1. Of note for this clone: Its antigen is not yet known. No base quality values were provided; no much bigger clone lies one nucleotide off.

The sequence is built from TRBV30 and TRBJ2-5; tentative D gene TRBD2, with 5 bases matching. The sample was PBMCs. The TCR comes from a man aged 35 to 55 in good health and CMV-seropositive. The CDR3 has the sequence CAWSLSGQETQYF. The DNA is TGTGCCTGGAGTCTAAGCGGTCAAGAGACCCAGTACTTC. Extended through the reference TRBV30 and TRBJ2-5 proteins, this CDR3 yields the full variable domain: SQTIHQWPATLVQPVGSPLSLECTVEGTSNPNLYWYRQAAGRGLQLLFYSVGIGQISSEVPQNLSASRPQDRQFILSSKKLLLSDSGFYLCAWSLSGQETQYFGPGTRLLVL.